Listed here are 29 T cell receptor beta chains from one sample, sequenced in a study of T cell clones after liver transplantation. The table came from immunoSEQ multiplex PCR; TCRdb's copy has only in-frame clones and leaves some out. This table has 85,000 to 130,000 clones, roughly 80% appearing once. The sequencing used CD4+ T cells from blood, collected before liver transplant. These receptors were obtained from a human donor who received a liver transplant.

This chain connects TRBV6-6 to TRBJ2-2, with D possibly TRBD1 on 6 matching bases. Trimming removed 6 bases from V and 4 bases from J, with 9 bases in between. Germline CDR1 is MNHNY and CDR2 is SVGAGI (reference sequence). This CDR3 comprises 13 residues. The DNA for the CDR3 is TGTGCCAGCAGACAGGGTGTCACCGGGGAGCTGTTTTTT. This sequence encodes CASRQGVTGELFF.

The chain has TRBV19 and TRBJ1-2, with D perhaps matching TRBD1 (6 bases). This CDR3 has 16 residues. Germline V gives CDR1 LNHDA, CDR2 SQIVND (reference sequence). Between the trimmed V and J ends, which lost 9 bases and 2 bases, there was a span of 22 bases. The DNA for the CDR3 is TGTGCCAGCCATTCACCCCGGACAGAGGAAAACTATGGCTACACCTTC. As protein: CASHSPRTEENYGYTF.

V is TRBV5-1 and J is TRBJ1-2; TRBD1 matches at 7 bases. With 3 bases clipped from V and 8 bases from J, the junction kept 13 bases outside the gene matches. The CDR3 length is 15 residues. Germline CDR1 and CDR2: SGHRS and YFSETQ. The CDR3 here is CASSYDDRAPTGYTF. The CDR3 DNA reads TGCGCCAGCAGCTATGACGACAGGGCCCCCACAGGCTACACCTTC. Combining the CDR3 with reference TRBV5-1 and TRBJ1-2 gives the whole variable domain KAGVTQTPRYLIKTRGQQVTLSCSPISGHRSVSWYQQTPGQGLQFLFEYFSETQRNKGNFPGRFSGRQFSNSRSEMNVSTLELGDSALYLCASSYDDRAPTGYTFGSGTRLTVV.

V usage is TRBV5-4 and J usage is TRBJ2-2; TRBD2 matches 8 bases. The germline gives CDR1 SGHNT, CDR2 YYREEE (reference sequence). J was trimmed by 5 bases and V by 4 bases; bases with no gene match: 10. The CDR3 length is 16 residues. The chain's CDR3 is CASSPPGTRVTGELFF. CDR3 DNA: TGTGCCAGCAGCCCGCCGGGGACTAGGGTAACCGGGGAGCTGTTTTTT.

The gene calls are TRBV27 and TRBJ2-7; TRBD2 agrees at 11 bases. J lost 4 bases, V lost 1 base, and 9 bases had no gene match. This CDR3 contains 17 residues. Germline lookup yields CDR1 MNHEY and CDR2 SMNVEV (reference sequence). CDR3 amino acids: CASSLWPPGTSGYEQYF. The CDR3, as DNA: TGTGCCAGCAGTTTATGGCCCCCCGGGACTAGCGGATACGAGCAGTACTTC.

This chain links TRBV2 with TRBJ1-5; no definite D call. CDR1 and CDR2 from the germline V gene are SNHLY and FYNNEI. V lost 6 bases, J lost 4 bases, and 10 bases lay in between. This CDR3 comprises 13 residues. The CDR3 reads CASSSYKNQPQHF. The CDR3 DNA reads as TGTGCCAGCAGCAGCTACAAAAATCAGCCCCAGCATTTT.

Of note for this clone: Mismatch with germline at one junction end may stem from a read error. CDR3 residues: CASTLGGGRNEQFF. The DNA of the CDR3 is TGTGCCAGCACCTTGGGTGGGGGGCGGAATGAGCAGTTCTTC. The chain is built from TRBV5-4 and TRBJ2-1; D may match TRBD1 or TRBD2 (6 bases each). This CDR3 contains 14 residues. Germline assignment: CDR1 SGHNT and CDR2 YYREEE (reference sequence).

The gene calls are TRBV9 and TRBJ2-7; 10 bases line up with TRBD2. The CDR3 spans 15 residues. CDR1 is SGDLS and CDR2 is YYNGEE in the germline V gene. Trimming removed 0 bases from V and 4 bases from J; junction bases left unmatched: 4. The CDR3 sequence is CASSVEPSGSYEQYF. In DNA, the CDR3 is TGTGCCAGCAGCGTAGAGCCTAGCGGGAGTTACGAGCAGTACTTC.

The chain joins TRBV4-2 to TRBJ1-5; D gene uncertain. The CDR3 sequence is 13 residues long. Germline values: CDR1 LGHNA, CDR2 YNFKEQ. Trimming stripped 1 base from V and 4 bases from J, with 5 bases between. The CDR3 DNA is TGTGCCAGCAGCCAAGGGGAGAATCAGCCCCAGCATTTT. It codes for CASSQGENQPQHF.

This clone was counted many times. Here the CDR3 reads CASSLQGSPGNTIYF. In nucleotides, the CDR3 is TGTGCCAGCAGTCTTCAGGGAAGCCCAGGAAACACCATATATTTT. V and J are TRBV2 and TRBJ1-3; a weak D match, TRBD1 (5 bases). CDR1 and CDR2 (germline): SNHLY, FYNNEI. Trimming removed 5 bases from V and 4 bases from J, with 15 bases in between. The CDR3 contains 15 residues.

The V gene is TRBV9, the J gene TRBJ2-2; weak D call: TRBD1 (5 bases). Germline V lookup: CDR1 SGDLS, CDR2 YYNGEE. This CDR3 region has 17 residues. Trimming stripped 0 bases from V and 8 bases from J, with 20 bases between. DNA for the CDR3: TGTGCCAGCAGCGTAGGAACTGGGGCGAGTATGAAGGGGGAGCTGTTTTTT. This codes for CASSVGTGASMKGELFF.

This clone is a singleton in its sample. CDR3 amino acids: CASSSLPTGGGLYEQYF. For the CDR3, the DNA is TGTGCCAGCAGTTCTCTACCCACAGGAGGGGGTCTCTACGAGCAGTACTTC. The chain employs TRBV11-2 and TRBJ2-7; the D gene could be TRBD1 or TRBD2 (6 bases each). Trimming left V 6 bases short and J 3 bases short, with 24 bases between. The CDR3 sequence is 17 residues long. The germline CDR1 and CDR2 sequences are SGHAT and FQNNGV.

This clone has just one count. The rearrangement links TRBV2 to TRBJ2-7; D possibly corresponds to TRBD1 (6 bases). The V end was cut by 5 bases, the J end by 9 bases, with 17 bases between. The germline gives CDR1 SNHLY, CDR2 FYNNEI. The CDR3 totals 13 residues. The CDR3 reads CASSTQQGKAQYF. DNA of the CDR3: TGTGCCAGCAGTACTCAACAGGGAAAGGCGCAGTACTTC.

This chain links TRBV28 with TRBJ1-1; no reliable D call. Germline V gives CDR1 MDHEN, CDR2 SYDVKM. The CDR3 has 15 amino acids. Trimming removed 9 bases at V and 3 bases at J, with 20 bases between. CDR3 loop: CASAEGPPRDTEAFF. The CDR3 nucleotides read TGTGCCAGTGCCGAAGGGCCCCCGAGGGACACTGAAGCTTTCTTT.

This chain connects TRBV4-2 to TRBJ1-1; D not resolved. The V end lost 5 bases, the J end lost 5 bases, and 12 bases lay between the germline ends. Germline V gene lookup returns CDR1 LGHNA and CDR2 YNFKEQ. CDR3 size: 13 residues. The CDR3 DNA follows: TGTGCCAGCAGCTTATACAGTCTGACTGAAGCTTTCTTT. Its translation: CASSLYSLTEAFF.

The V gene is TRBV4-2, the J gene TRBJ2-3; 7 nucleotides align to TRBD1. J lost 6 bases, V lost 6 bases, and 6 bases had no gene match. Germline loops: CDR1 LGHNA, CDR2 YNFKEQ. The CDR3 runs 13 residues. This CDR3 reads CASRSTGEDTQYF. CDR3 sequence (DNA): TGTGCCAGCAGATCCACAGGGGAGGATACGCAGTATTTT.

V usage is TRBV7-2 and J usage is TRBJ1-1, with 12 bases identical to TRBD1. The germline CDR1 and CDR2 sequences are SGHTA and FQGNSA. V shed 4 bases and J 4 bases; nucleotides not matched to a gene: 4. The CDR3 sequence is 15 residues long. CDR3 amino acids: CASSSPGQGATEAFF. CDR3 coding DNA: TGTGCCAGCAGCTCCCCGGGACAGGGGGCCACTGAAGCTTTCTTT.

V is TRBV7-9 and J is TRBJ1-1; D is ambiguous. Germline V gene data show CDR1 as SEHNR and CDR2 as FQNEAQ (reference sequence). Trimming stripped 4 bases from V and 7 bases from J, with 4 bases between. The CDR3 covers 10 residues. CDR3 nucleotides: TGTGCCAGCAGCTCGAATGAAGCTTTCTTT. It encodes CASSSNEAFF. Full variable domain (outside the CDR3, taken from reference TRBV7-9 and TRBJ1-1): DTGVSQNPRHKITKRGQNVTFRCDPISEHNRLYWYRQTLGQGPEFLTYFQNEAQLEKSRLLSDRFSAERPKGSFSTLEIQRTEQGDSAMYLCASSSNEAFFGQGTRLTVV.

The chain joins TRBV5-4 to TRBJ2-7; perhaps D is TRBD1 or TRBD2 (5 bases each). The CDR3 is made up of 14 amino acids. Trimming took 0 bases from V and 5 from J, leaving 12 bases between them. Per germline, CDR1 SGHNT and CDR2 YYREEE (reference sequence). CDR3 sequence reads: CASSLDGRGNEQYF. The CDR3 DNA is TGTGCCAGCAGCTTGGATGGACGGGGCAACGAGCAGTACTTC.

In this sample, this clone turned up once. The genes are TRBV7-3 and TRBJ1-3, with 7 positions matching TRBD1. Germline V lookup: CDR1 SGHTA, CDR2 FQGTGA. Trimming cost V 5 bases and J 4 bases; bases outside gene matches: 5. This CDR3 contains 14 residues. The CDR3 sequence: CASSPGGDGNTIYF. CDR3 bases: TGTGCCAGCAGCCCAGGGGGAGACGGAAACACCATATATTTT.

The chain employs TRBV5-1 and TRBJ2-2; a possible D gene is TRBD2 (6 bases). Trimming pared 0 bases from V and 6 bases from J, leaving 9 bases between. This CDR3 has 14 residues. Germline assignment: CDR1 SGHRS and CDR2 YFSETQ. CDR3 residues: CASSLAGTPGELFF. CDR3 sequence (DNA): TGCGCCAGCAGCTTGGCCGGGACTCCCGGGGAGCTGTTTTTT.

The chain is built from TRBV7-8 and TRBJ1-5, with TRBD1 matching over 10 bases. V gave up 5 bases and J gave up 6 bases; unmatched junction bases: 10. CDR1 SGHVS and CDR2 FQNEAQ come from the germline V gene. The CDR3 extends over 16 amino acids. The CDR3 nucleotides are TGTGCCAGCAGCCAAGGACAGGGGGTTATCGCTCAGCCCCAGCATTTT. It codes for CASSQGQGVIAQPQHF. Based on the CDR3 plus reference TRBV7-8 and TRBJ1-5, the full variable domain is GAGVSQSPRYKVAKRGQDVALRCDPISGHVSLFWYQQALGQGPEFLTYFQNEAQLDKSGLPSDRFFAERPEGSVSTLKIQRTQQEDSAVYLCASSQGQGVIAQPQHFGDGTRLSIL.

This clone was counted once. The DNA for the CDR3 is TGTGCCAGCAGCAAATACACAGGGTTAGGAGGGAGCACTGAAGCTTTCTTT. As protein: CASSKYTGLGGSTEAFF. The chain combines TRBV27 with TRBJ1-1; D might be TRBD1 (6 bases). CDR3 length: 17 residues. CDR1 and CDR2 from the germline V gene are MNHEY and SMNVEV (reference sequence). Trimming stripped 6 bases from V and 4 bases from J, with 24 bases between.

The V call is TRBV27, the J call TRBJ2-7, with a weak D call TRBD2 (6 bases). Germline-derived CDR1 and CDR2 are MNHEY and SMNVEV (reference sequence). The CDR3 is 13 amino acids. V lost 8 bases and J 0 bases, leaving 11 bases between the germline ends. The CDR3 region is CASRDLSSYEQYF. The CDR3 DNA is TGTGCCAGCCGGGACTTGAGCTCCTACGAGCAGTACTTC.

This chain uses TRBV6-5 with TRBJ1-3, with no clear D. V lost 5 bases and J lost 4, with 15 bases in between. Per germline, CDR1 MNHEY and CDR2 SVGAGI. This CDR3 region has 15 residues. As DNA, the CDR3 is TGTGCCAGCAGTAGCCCCACGGGAGCAGGAAACACCATATATTTT. It encodes CASSSPTGAGNTIYF.

In its sample, this clone was seen once. The rearrangement links TRBV29-1 to TRBJ2-4; TRBD1 might be the D (6 bases). The CDR3 has 11 amino acids. Germline CDR1 is SQVTM and CDR2 is ANQGSEA. This CDR3 is CSAGVRDIQYF. The CDR3 DNA is TGCAGTGCAGGGGTTAGAGACATTCAGTACTTC.

This clone was picked up many times. The chain couples TRBV30 to TRBJ1-4; D not certain. The CDR3 length is 12 residues. V was clipped by 1 base and J by 8 bases, with 8 bases between them. Germline lookup yields CDR1 GTSNPN and CDR2 SVGIG (reference sequence). The CDR3 reads CAWSALKEKLFF. The CDR3 region has the DNA TGTGCCTGGAGTGCCCTAAAGGAAAAACTGTTTTTT.

V usage is TRBV2 and J usage is TRBJ2-1; 10 positions agree with TRBD2. The CDR3 loop spans 14 amino acids. Germline assignment: CDR1 SNHLY and CDR2 FYNNEI. The trim removed 6 bases at V and 6 bases at J, leaving 5 bases unmatched. CDR3 sequence reads: CASRFSGGSNEQFF. The CDR3 bases are TGTGCCAGCAGATTTAGCGGGGGGAGCAATGAGCAGTTCTTC.

The J gene is TRBJ2-7, the V gene TRBV25-1, with a weak D call TRBD2 (5 bases). This CDR3 is 14 amino acids long. V lost 3 bases and J lost 7, with 16 bases in between. Per germline, CDR1 MGHDK and CDR2 SYGVNS. This chain's CDR3 is CASSDWRVSREQYF. In DNA form, the CDR3 reads TGTGCCAGCAGTGACTGGCGGGTCTCTAGGGAGCAGTACTTC.